Sequencing of this T cell receptor (beta chain) was carried out in a study of blood T cell repertoires in COVID-19. Background on the study: Donors in the United States, Italy and Spain gave samples during acute or convalescent COVID-19.

This CDR3 region has 19 residues. In germline, CDR1 is SGHVS, CDR2 FNYEAQ. The V end was cut by 2 bases, the J end by 0 bases, with 20 bases between. The method was immunoSEQ multiplex PCR; TCRdb's version includes in-frame clones alone and lacks a portion of them. The sample lists approximately 230,000 clones, 65% to 90% occurring once. This clone was recorded once. Material: PBMCs or T cells enriched from blood (not recorded which). The sequence was collected from a man aged 35 to 55 who had recovered from COVID-19. The chain employs TRBV7-6 and TRBJ1-3; D may be TRBD1 (5 bases). CDR3: CASSLLGAQAEYSGNTIYF. The CDR3 DNA is TGTGCCAGCAGCTTATTAGGGGCCCAAGCAGAGTACTCTGGAAACACCATATATTTT.